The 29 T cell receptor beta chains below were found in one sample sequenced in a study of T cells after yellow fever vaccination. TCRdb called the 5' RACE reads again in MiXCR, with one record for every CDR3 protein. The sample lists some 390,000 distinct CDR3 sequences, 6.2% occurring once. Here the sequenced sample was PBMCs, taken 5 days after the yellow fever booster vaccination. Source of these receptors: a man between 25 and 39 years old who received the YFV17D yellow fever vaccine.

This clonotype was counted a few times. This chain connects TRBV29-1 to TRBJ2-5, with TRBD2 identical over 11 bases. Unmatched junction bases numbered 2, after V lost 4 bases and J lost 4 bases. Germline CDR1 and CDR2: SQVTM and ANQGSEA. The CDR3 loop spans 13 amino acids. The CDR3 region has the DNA TGCAGCGTTGCTAGCGGGAGGAGAGAGACCCAGTACTTC. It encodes CSVASGRRETQYF.

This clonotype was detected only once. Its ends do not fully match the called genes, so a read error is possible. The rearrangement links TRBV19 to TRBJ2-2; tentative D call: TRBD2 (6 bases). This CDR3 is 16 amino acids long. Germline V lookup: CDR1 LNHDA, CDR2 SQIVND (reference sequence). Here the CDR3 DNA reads TGTGCCGGTAGTATTTTTAGCGGAACGAACACCGGGGAGCTGTTTTTT. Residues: CAGSIFSGTNTGELFF.

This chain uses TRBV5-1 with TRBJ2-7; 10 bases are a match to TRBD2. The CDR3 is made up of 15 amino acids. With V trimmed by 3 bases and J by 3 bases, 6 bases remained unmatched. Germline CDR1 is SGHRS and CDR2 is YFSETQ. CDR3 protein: CASSSQREGSYEQYF. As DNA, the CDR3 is TGCGCCAGCAGCTCCCAGCGGGAGGGGAGCTACGAGCAGTACTTC.

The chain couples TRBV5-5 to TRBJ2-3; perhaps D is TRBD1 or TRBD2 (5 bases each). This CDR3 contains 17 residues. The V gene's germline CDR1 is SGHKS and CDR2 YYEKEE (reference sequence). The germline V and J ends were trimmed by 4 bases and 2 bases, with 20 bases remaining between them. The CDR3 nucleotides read TGTGCCAGCAGCGAGGGACCCGGGCATAAAATCACAGATACGCAGTATTTT. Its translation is CASSEGPGHKITDTQYF.

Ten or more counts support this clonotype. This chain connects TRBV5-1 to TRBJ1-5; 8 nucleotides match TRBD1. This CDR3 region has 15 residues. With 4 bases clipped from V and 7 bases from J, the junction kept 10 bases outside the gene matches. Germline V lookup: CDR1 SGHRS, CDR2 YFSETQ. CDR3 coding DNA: TGCGCCAGCAGCACATCAGGGGGCGCGGGACAGCCCCAGCATTTT. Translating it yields CASSTSGGAGQPQHF.

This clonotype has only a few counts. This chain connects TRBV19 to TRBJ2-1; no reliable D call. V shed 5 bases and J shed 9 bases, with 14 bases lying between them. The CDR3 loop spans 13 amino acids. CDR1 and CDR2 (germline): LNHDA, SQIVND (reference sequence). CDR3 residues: CASSWAQRSEQFF. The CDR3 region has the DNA TGTGCCAGTAGTTGGGCACAACGCAGTGAGCAGTTCTTC. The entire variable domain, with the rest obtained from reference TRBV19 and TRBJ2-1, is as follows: DGGITQSPKYLFRKEGQNVTLSCEQNLNHDAMYWYRQDPGQGLRLIYYSQIVNDFQKGDIAEGYSVSREKKESFPLTVTSAQKNPTAFYLCASSWAQRSEQFFGPGTRLTVL.

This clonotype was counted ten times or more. This CDR3 reads CASSLGENTEAFF. In DNA, the CDR3 is TGTGCCAGCAGCTTGGGTGAGAACACTGAAGCTTTCTTT. The J gene is TRBJ1-1, the V gene TRBV7-9; D uncertain. Germline CDR1 is SEHNR and CDR2 is FQNEAQ (reference sequence). The CDR3 runs to 13 residues. V was trimmed by 3 bases and J by 1 base, leaving 6 bases between them.

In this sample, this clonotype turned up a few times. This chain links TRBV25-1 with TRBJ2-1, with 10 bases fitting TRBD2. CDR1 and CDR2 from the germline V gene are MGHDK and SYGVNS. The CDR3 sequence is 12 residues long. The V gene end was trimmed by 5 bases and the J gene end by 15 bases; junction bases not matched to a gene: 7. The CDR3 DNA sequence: TGTGCCAGCAGTAGGAGCGGGAGGGCGGTGTTCTTC. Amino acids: CASSRSGRAVFF.

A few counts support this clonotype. CDR3 residues: CAWSPSSYEQYF. CDR3 DNA sequence: TGTGCCTGGAGTCCTAGCTCCTACGAGCAGTACTTC. J is TRBJ2-7 and V is TRBV30; D remains unclear. V lost 2 bases and J lost 0, with 5 bases in between. CDR3 length: 12 residues. The germline gives CDR1 GTSNPN, CDR2 SVGIG (reference sequence).

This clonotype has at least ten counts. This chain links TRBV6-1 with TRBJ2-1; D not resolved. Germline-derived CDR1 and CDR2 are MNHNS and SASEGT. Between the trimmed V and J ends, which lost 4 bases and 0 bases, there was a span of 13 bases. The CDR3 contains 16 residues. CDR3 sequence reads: CASSATTPSSYNEQFF. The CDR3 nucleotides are TGTGCCAGCAGTGCCACAACTCCAAGCTCCTACAATGAGCAGTTCTTC.

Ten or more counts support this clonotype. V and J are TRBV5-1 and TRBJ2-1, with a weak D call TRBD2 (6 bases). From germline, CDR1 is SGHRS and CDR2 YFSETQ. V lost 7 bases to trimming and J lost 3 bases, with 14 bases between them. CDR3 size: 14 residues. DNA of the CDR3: TGCGCCAGCTTCGGGGGACTTTTCTACAATGAGCAGTTCTTC. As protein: CASFGGLFYNEQFF.

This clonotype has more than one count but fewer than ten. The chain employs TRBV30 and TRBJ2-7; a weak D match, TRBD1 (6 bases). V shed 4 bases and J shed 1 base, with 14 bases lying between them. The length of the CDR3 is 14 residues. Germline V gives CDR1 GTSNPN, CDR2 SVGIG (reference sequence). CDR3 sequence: CAWNTGHRSYEQYF. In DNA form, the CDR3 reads TGTGCCTGGAATACGGGACATCGATCCTACGAGCAGTACTTC.

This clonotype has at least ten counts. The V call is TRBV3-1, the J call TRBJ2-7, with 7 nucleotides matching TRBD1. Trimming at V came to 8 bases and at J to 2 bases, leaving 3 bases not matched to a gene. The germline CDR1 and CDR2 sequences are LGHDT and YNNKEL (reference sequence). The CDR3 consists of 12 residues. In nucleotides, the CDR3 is TGTGCCAGCGTCGACAGGGCCTACGAGCAGTACTTC. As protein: CASVDRAYEQYF.

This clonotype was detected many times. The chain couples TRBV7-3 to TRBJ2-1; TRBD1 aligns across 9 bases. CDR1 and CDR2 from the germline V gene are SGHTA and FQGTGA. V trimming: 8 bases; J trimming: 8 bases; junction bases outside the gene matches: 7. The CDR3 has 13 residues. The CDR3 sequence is CASGRDREHEQFF. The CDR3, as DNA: TGTGCCAGCGGCCGGGACAGGGAGCATGAGCAGTTCTTC.

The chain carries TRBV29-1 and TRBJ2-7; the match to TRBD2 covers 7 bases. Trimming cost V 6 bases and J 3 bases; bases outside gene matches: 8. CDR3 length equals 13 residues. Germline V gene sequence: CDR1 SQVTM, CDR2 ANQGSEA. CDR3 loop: CSVQSGANYEQYF. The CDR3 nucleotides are TGCAGCGTGCAAAGCGGGGCTAACTACGAGCAGTACTTC.

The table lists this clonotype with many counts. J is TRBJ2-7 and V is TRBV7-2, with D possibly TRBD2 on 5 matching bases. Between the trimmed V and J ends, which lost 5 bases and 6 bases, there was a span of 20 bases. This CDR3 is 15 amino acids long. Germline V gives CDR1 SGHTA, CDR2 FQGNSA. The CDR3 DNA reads TGTGCCAGCAGCGCAAGTCTAACCGTCGGGGTCGAGCAGTACTTC. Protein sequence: CASSASLTVGVEQYF. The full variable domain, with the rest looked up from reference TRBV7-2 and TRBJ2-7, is GAGVSQSPSNKVTEKGKDVELRCDPISGHTALYWYRQSLGQGLEFLIYFQGNSAPDKSGLPSDRFSAERTGGSVSTLTIQRTQQEDSAVYLCASSASLTVGVEQYFGPGTRLTVT.

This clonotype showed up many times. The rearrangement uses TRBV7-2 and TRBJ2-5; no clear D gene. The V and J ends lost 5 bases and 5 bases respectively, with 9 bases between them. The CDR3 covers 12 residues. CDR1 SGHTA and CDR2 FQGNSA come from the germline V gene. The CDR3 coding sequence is TGTGCCAGCAGCGGTAGCTTGGAGACCCAGTACTTC. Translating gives CASSGSLETQYF. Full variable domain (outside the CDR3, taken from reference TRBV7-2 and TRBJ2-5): GAGVSQSPSNKVTEKGKDVELRCDPISGHTALYWYRQSLGQGLEFLIYFQGNSAPDKSGLPSDRFSAERTGGSVSTLTIQRTQQEDSAVYLCASSGSLETQYFGPGTRLLVL.

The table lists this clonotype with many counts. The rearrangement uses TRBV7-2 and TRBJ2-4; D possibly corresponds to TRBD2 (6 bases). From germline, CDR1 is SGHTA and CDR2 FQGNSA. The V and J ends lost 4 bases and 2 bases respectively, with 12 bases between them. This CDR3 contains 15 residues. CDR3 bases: TGTGCCAGCAGCTATTTTCTAGCGTCCAAAAACATTCAGTACTTC. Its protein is CASSYFLASKNIQYF.

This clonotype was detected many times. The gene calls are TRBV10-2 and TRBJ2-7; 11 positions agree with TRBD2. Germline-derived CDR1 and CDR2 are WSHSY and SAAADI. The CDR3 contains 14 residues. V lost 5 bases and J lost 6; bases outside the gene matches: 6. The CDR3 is CASSLLAGGGEQYF. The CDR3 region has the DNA TGCGCCAGCAGTCTGCTAGCGGGAGGTGGCGAGCAGTACTTC.

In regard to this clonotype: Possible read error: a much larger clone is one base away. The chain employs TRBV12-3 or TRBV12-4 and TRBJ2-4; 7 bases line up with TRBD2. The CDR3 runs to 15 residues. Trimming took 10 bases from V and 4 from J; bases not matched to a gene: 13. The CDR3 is CAITVGRRLKNIQYF. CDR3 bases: TGTGCCATCACCGTCGGGAGGCGGCTGAAAAACATTCAGTACTTC.

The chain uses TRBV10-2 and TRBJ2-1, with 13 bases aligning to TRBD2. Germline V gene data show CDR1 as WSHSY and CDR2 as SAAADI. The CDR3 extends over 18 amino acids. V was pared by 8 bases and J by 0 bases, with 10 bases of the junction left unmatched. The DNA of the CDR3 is TGCGCCAGCGGCTCGGGACTAGCGGGATCCAGCTCCTACAATGAGCAGTTCTTC. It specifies CASGSGLAGSSSYNEQFF.

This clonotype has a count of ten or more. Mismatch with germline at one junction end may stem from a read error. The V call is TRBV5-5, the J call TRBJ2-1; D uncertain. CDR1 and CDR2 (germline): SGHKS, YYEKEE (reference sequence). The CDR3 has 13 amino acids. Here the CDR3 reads CASSLEPDTMSIF. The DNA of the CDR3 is TGTGCCAGCAGCTTGGAACCCGATACAATGTCGATCTTC. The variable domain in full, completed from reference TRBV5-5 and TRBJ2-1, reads DAGVTQSPTHLIKTRGQQVTLRCSPISGHKSVSWYQQVLGQGPQFIFQYYEKEERGRGNFPDRFSARQFPNYSSELNVNALLLGDSALYLCASSLEPDTMSIFGPGTRLTVL.

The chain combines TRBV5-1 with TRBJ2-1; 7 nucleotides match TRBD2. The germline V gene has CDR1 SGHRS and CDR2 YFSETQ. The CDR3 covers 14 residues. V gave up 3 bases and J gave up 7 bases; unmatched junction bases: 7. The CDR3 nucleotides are TGCGCCAGCAGCTCAGGGACTATGGGTAATGAGCAGTTCTTC. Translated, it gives CASSSGTMGNEQFF.

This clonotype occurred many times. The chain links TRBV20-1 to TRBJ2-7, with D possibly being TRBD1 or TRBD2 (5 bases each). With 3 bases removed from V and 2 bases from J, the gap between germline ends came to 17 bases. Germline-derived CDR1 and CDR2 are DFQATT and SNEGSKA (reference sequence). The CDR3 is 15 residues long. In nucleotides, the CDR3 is TGCAGTGCTAGGCAAGGGACGGTTTACCCCTACGAGCAGTACTTC. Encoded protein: CSARQGTVYPYEQYF.

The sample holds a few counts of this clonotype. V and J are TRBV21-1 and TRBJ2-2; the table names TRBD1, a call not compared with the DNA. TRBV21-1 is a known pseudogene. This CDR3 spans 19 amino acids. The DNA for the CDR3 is TGTGCCAGCAGCCGCCGTCCAGGGGACACCCCGACAAACACCGGGGAGCTGTTTTTT. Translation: CASSRRPGDTPTNTGELFF.

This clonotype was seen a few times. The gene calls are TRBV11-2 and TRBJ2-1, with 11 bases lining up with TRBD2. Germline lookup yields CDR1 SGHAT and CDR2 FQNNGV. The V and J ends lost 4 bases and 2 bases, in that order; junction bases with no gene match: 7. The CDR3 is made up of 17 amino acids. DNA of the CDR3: TGTGCCAGCAGCTCCCTCCTGACTAGCGGGACCTACAATGAGCAGTTCTTC. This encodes CASSSLLTSGTYNEQFF.

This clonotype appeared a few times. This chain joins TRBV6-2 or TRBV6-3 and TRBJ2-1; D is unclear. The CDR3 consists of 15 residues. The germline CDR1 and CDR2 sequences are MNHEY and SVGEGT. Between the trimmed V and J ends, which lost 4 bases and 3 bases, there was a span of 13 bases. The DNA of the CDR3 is TGTGCCAGCAGTTCCGCGGTTAGCAGCTACAATGAGCAGTTCTTC. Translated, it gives CASSSAVSSYNEQFF.

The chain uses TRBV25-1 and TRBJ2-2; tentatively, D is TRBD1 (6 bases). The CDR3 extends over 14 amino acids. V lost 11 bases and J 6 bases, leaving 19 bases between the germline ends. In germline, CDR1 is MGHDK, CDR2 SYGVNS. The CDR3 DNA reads TGTGCCTCGGGGTTGCAGGGGCGGGCCGGGGAGCTGTTTTTT. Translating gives CASGLQGRAGELFF.

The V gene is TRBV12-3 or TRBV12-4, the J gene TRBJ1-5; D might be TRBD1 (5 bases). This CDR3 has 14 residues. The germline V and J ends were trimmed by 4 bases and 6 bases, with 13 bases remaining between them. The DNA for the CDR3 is TGTGCCAGCAGTTCCCAACGGGGGACTCAGCCCCAGCATTTT. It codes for CASSSQRGTQPQHF.